Described below is a single T cell receptor beta chain sequence and its context. Sequence at one end of the junction differs from germline and may be a read error. The record originates from a study of blood T cell repertoires in COVID-19. Across the study: T cells, B-cell-depleted T cells, or PBMCs provided the cDNA or gDNA that served as material.

Profiling relied on immunoSEQ multiplex PCR, and the TCRdb table lists in-frame clones only, not all of them. Of 110,000 or so clones in the sample, around 90% were seen once. CDR1 and CDR2 (germline): SSHAT, FNYEAQ (reference sequence). The CDR3 length is 15 residues. The receptor comes from a human donor in a cohort sampled during active COVID-19. The gene calls are TRBV7-7 and TRBJ2-1, with TRBD2 matching over 9 bases. The sample was peripheral blood. The CDR3 sequence is CASSYLAGPYNEQFF. The CDR3 DNA reads TGTGCTAGCAGCTACCTAGCGGGGCCTTACAATGAGCAGTTCTTC. The full variable domain, in which reference TRBV7-7 and TRBJ2-1 provide the parts outside the CDR3, is GAGVSQSPRYKVTKRGQDVTLRCDPISSHATLYWYQQALGQGPEFLTYFNYEAQPDKSGLPSDRFSAERPEGSISTLTIQRTEQRDSAMYRCASSYLAGPYNEQFFGPGTRLTVL.